This TCR beta chain was sequenced in a study of identical twins. Turning to this clonotype: Its antigen is still unknown.

cDNA carried unique molecular identifiers, and a universal primer site was added by template switching. From the 5' RACE reads, TCRdb called clonotypes with MiXCR, one entry per CDR3 protein. The sample has nearly 650,000 distinct CDR3 sequences, roughly 7.2% seen once. V gave up 4 bases and J gave up 5 bases, with 22 bases separating them. Germline CDR1 and CDR2: LGHDT and YNNKEL (reference sequence). This CDR3 has 17 amino acids. Findings of the study overall: The study found weaker excess twin sharing in beta out-of-frame sequences. Recombination models fit unrelated individuals' TCR alpha sharing but underestimated twins'. Twins shared out-of-frame alpha sequences with excess low generation probability.

This sample was also put to use in a study of yellow fever vaccine responses in identical twins.

The sequenced material came from PBMCs. The TCR comes from a young woman in good health. This chain joins TRBV3-1 and TRBJ2-3; D is possibly TRBD2 (5 bases). CDR3 sequence: CASSPGRIPESLDTQYF. The CDR3 nucleotides read TGTGCCAGCAGCCCGGGAAGAATTCCCGAATCGCTAGATACGCAGTATTTT.